The 18 T cell receptor beta chains reported below all come from one sample, sequenced in a study of Ad26.COV2.S vaccination and SARS-CoV-2 variants. Profiling relied on immunoSEQ multiplex PCR, and the TCRdb table lists in-frame clones only, not all of them. The table shows 300,000 to 400,000 clones, with 80% to 90% occurring only once. The treatment is: approximately 18 received Ad26.COV2.S at low or high dose, single or two shots; about 5 received placebo; per-sample allocation not given. Repertoires come from day 63 after the first vaccine or placebo injection. This specimen was peripheral blood, taken in a trial of Ad26.COV2.S vaccine versus placebo. The source is a person aged 18-65 years who received the Ad26.COV2.S COVID-19 vaccine or a placebo.

The chain uses TRBV5-1 and TRBJ2-2, with D perhaps TRBD1 or TRBD2 (5 bases each). This CDR3 is 15 amino acids long. Germline CDR1 is SGHRS and CDR2 is YFSETQ. V was shortened by 2 bases and J by 7 bases, with 15 bases between the two germline ends. This CDR3 reads CASSLGTRESGELFF. The CDR3 DNA reads as TGCGCCAGCAGCTTAGGGACCAGGGAAAGCGGGGAGCTGTTTTTT.

The chain couples TRBV18 to TRBJ2-5; D is ambiguous. V dropped 3 bases and J dropped 2 bases, with 10 bases sitting between them. The CDR3 consists of 14 residues. The germline CDR1 and CDR2 sequences are KGHSH and LQKENI. The DNA of the CDR3 is TGTGCCAGCTCACCGTCACAAGAGCAAGAGACCCAGTACTTC. It yields the protein CASSPSQEQETQYF.

The rearrangement joins TRBV3-1 (or the pseudogene TRBV3-2) to TRBJ1-5; D is unclear. Germline-derived CDR1 and CDR2 are LGHDT and YNNKEL (reference sequence). Trimming removed 4 bases at V and 2 bases at J, with 6 bases between. This CDR3 has 13 amino acids. The CDR3, as DNA: TGTGCCAGCAGCCTCGACGGCAATCAGCCCCAGCATTTT. This sequence encodes CASSLDGNQPQHF.

The CDR3 protein is CASSPTTGETTEAFF. The DNA of the CDR3 is TGTGCCAGCAGCCCAACGACAGGGGAGACCACTGAAGCTTTCTTT. V usage is TRBV7-9 and J usage is TRBJ1-1; the match to TRBD1 covers 8 bases. Germline V gene data show CDR1 as SEHNR and CDR2 as FQNEAQ (reference sequence). This CDR3 is built from 15 residues. V lost 5 bases, J lost 4 bases, and 9 bases stayed unmatched.

This clone was seen only once. Other DNA sequences of this sample code for an identical CDR3. The rearrangement joins TRBV5-4 to TRBJ1-2; a possible D gene is TRBD1 (6 bases). The ends were cut back, 0 bases at V and 7 bases at J, with 10 bases in the middle. In germline, CDR1 is SGHNT, CDR2 YYREEE (reference sequence). The CDR3 runs to 13 residues. In nucleotides, the CDR3 is TGTGCCAGCAGCTTGGACAGGGTGGGTGGCTACACCTTC. Amino acids: CASSLDRVGGYTF.

The rearrangement joins TRBV29-1 to TRBJ1-1; D call uncertain. V was trimmed by 7 bases and J by 0 bases, leaving 12 bases between them. The CDR3 extends over 13 amino acids. Germline values: CDR1 SQVTM, CDR2 ANQGSEA. CDR3 amino acids: CSGSHPMNTEAFF. CDR3 in DNA: TGCAGCGGGTCACACCCCATGAACACTGAAGCTTTCTTT.

The rearrangement joins TRBV14 to TRBJ1-2; TRBD1 aligns across 7 bases. The length of the CDR3 is 13 residues. Germline assignment: CDR1 SGHDN and CDR2 FVKESK. With 4 bases clipped from V and 4 bases from J, the junction kept 3 bases outside the gene matches. The CDR3 reads CASSPQGVYGYTF. The CDR3 DNA reads as TGTGCCAGCAGCCCTCAGGGGGTCTATGGCTACACCTTC.

This chain uses TRBV5-6 with TRBJ2-7; unclear D gene. Trimming shortened V by 2 bases and J by 4 bases, and 16 bases separated the two germline ends. This CDR3 contains 15 residues. Germline CDR1 is SGHDT and CDR2 is YYEEEE. The CDR3 reads CASSLGDRAEYEQYF. CDR3 coding DNA: TGTGCCAGCAGCTTAGGCGATAGGGCCGAGTACGAGCAGTACTTC.

The chain is built from TRBV5-8 and TRBJ1-5; TRBD1 matches at 7 bases. The germline V gene has CDR1 SGHTS and CDR2 YDEGEE. The length of the CDR3 is 17 residues. With 3 bases clipped from V and 2 bases from J, the junction kept 11 bases outside the gene matches. The CDR3 spells CASSSYRDRGRNQPQHF. CDR3 DNA: TGTGCCAGCAGCTCCTACCGGGACAGAGGTCGCAATCAGCCCCAGCATTTT.

The rearrangement joins TRBV7-2 to TRBJ2-5; D is ambiguous. The germline gives CDR1 SGHTA, CDR2 FQGNSA. CDR3 length equals 13 residues. V gave up 5 bases and J gave up 2 bases, with 9 bases separating them. DNA for the CDR3: TGTGCCAGCAGCCAAGCGACTCAAGAGACCCAGTACTTC. Amino acid sequence: CASSQATQETQYF. The complete variable domain, with remaining parts taken from reference TRBV7-2 and TRBJ2-5, reads GAGVSQSPSNKVTEKGKDVELRCDPISGHTALYWYRQSLGQGLEFLIYFQGNSAPDKSGLPSDRFSAERTGGSVSTLTIQRTQQEDSAVYLCASSQATQETQYFGPGTRLLVL.

Here the CDR3 reads CASSLRGSGNTIYF. The CDR3 DNA reads as TGTGCCAGCAGCCTAAGGGGTTCTGGAAACACCATATATTTT. This chain links TRBV3-1 (or the pseudogene TRBV3-2) with TRBJ1-3, with a tentative D call TRBD1 (5 bases). Trimming removed 4 bases at V and 1 base at J, with 8 bases between. The CDR3 is 14 residues long. Per the germline V gene, CDR1 is LGHDT and CDR2 is YNNKEL (reference sequence).

The chain is built from TRBV6-6 and TRBJ1-2, with D perhaps matching TRBD1 (6 bases). The CDR3 is made up of 15 amino acids. Germline V gene lookup returns CDR1 MNHNY and CDR2 SVGAGI (reference sequence). V was cut by 0 bases and J by 7 bases, with 15 bases left in between. The CDR3 DNA sequence: TGTGCCAGCAGTTACTCCGACACCCTAGGGGGTGGCTACACCTTC. It specifies CASSYSDTLGGGYTF.

In the case of this clone: A read error may explain this, as a much larger clone is one base away. The chain joins TRBV6-5 to TRBJ2-2, with no clear D. Between the trimmed V and J ends, which lost 5 bases and 3 bases, there was a span of 4 bases. The CDR3 covers 12 residues. Looked up from germline, CDR1 is MNHEY and CDR2 is SVGAGI. DNA for the CDR3: TGTGCCAGCAGTCGGGACACCGGGGAGCTGTTTTTT. Its protein product is CASSRDTGELFF.

This clone has just one count. The rearrangement uses TRBV28 and TRBJ1-5; tentatively, D is TRBD1 (6 bases). V was cut by 7 bases and J by 7 bases, with 14 bases left in between. The CDR3 totals 13 residues. Germline V gives CDR1 MDHEN, CDR2 SYDVKM. CDR3 sequence reads: CASITGFEQPQHF. In nucleotides, the CDR3 is TGTGCCAGCATTACAGGGTTTGAACAGCCCCAGCATTTT.

The V call is TRBV5-6, the J call TRBJ2-3; 9 nucleotides match TRBD1. The CDR3 covers 16 residues. V was pared by 3 bases and J by 0 bases, with 5 bases of the junction left unmatched. In germline, CDR1 is SGHDT, CDR2 YYEEEE. The chain's CDR3 is CASSSMDRGSTDTQYF. The CDR3 DNA follows: TGTGCCAGCAGCTCCATGGACAGGGGAAGCACAGATACGCAGTATTTT.

V usage is TRBV21-1 and J usage is TRBJ2-6; the table assigns TRBD2, which was not confirmed against the DNA. TRBV21-1 is reported as a pseudogene. CDR3 length: 18 amino acids. The DNA for the CDR3 is TGTGCCAGCAGCAATCCAGAGGAGGGCCGTTCTGGGGCCAACGTCCTGACTTTC. It codes for CASSNPEEGRSGANVLTF.

The chain is built from TRBV6-5 and TRBJ1-6; 8 bases map to TRBD1. V gave up 6 bases and J gave up 7 bases; unmatched junction bases: 5. The CDR3 totals 14 residues. The germline gives CDR1 MNHEY, CDR2 SVGAGI. The CDR3 DNA reads as TGTGCCAGCAGCCTCAGGACAGGGAATTCACCCCTCCACTTT. Its protein is CASSLRTGNSPLHF.

This clone was seen more than once but under ten times. The chain combines TRBV27 with TRBJ1-6; perhaps TRBD1 as D (6 bases). Trimming left V 10 bases short and J 3 bases short, with 10 bases between. The germline CDR1 and CDR2 sequences are MNHEY and SMNVEV (reference sequence). The CDR3 covers 13 residues. The CDR3 sequence is CATRDNYNSPLHF. CDR3 nucleotides: TGTGCCACCAGGGACAACTATAATTCACCCCTCCACTTT.